The 29 T cell receptor beta chains reported below all come from one sample, sequenced in a study of blood T cell repertoires in COVID-19 (dated by TCRdb to 2020 to 2021). The method behind the library was the immunoSEQ multiplex PCR assay. Held by TCRdb, this immuneACCESS table contains in-frame sequences only and omits some clones. Under half of the omission traces to an unresolved V gene where checked; the cause of the rest is unknown. Present in this sample are 42,000 or so clones, roughly four fifths of which were seen just once. The top ten constitute approximately 42% of the sample. What was sequenced was peripheral blood. These receptors originate from a man aged 35 to 55 with active or convalescent COVID-19.

V and J are TRBV10-2 and TRBJ2-2; a weak D match, TRBD2 (6 bases). Per germline, CDR1 WSHSY and CDR2 SAAADI. The CDR3 covers 15 residues. The germline V and J ends were trimmed by 8 bases and 5 bases, with 18 bases remaining between them. The CDR3 DNA follows: TGCGCCAGCGGGGCGTACGGGAGCGGGACCGGGGAGCTGTTTTTT. The encoded protein is CASGAYGSGTGELFF.

The chain is built from TRBV14 and TRBJ2-1, with TRBD2 matching over 9 bases. CDR3 length equals 15 residues. Germline CDR1 SGHDN, CDR2 FVKESK. V shed 4 bases and J 4 bases; nucleotides not matched to a gene: 5. DNA for the CDR3: TGTGCCAGCAGCCTCGCGGGGGGGGCGTACAATGAGCAGTTCTTC. Encoded protein: CASSLAGGAYNEQFF.

The V call is TRBV5-6, the J call TRBJ1-2; 9 bases line up with TRBD1. V shed 4 bases, J shed 7 bases, and the junction held 5 bases outside the gene matches. From germline, CDR1 is SGHDT and CDR2 YYEEEE. The CDR3 loop spans 13 amino acids. CDR3 DNA sequence: TGTGCCAGCAGCCTACAGGGGGCGAGTGGCTACACCTTC. Encoded protein: CASSLQGASGYTF.

V usage is TRBV5-8 and J usage is TRBJ1-1; TRBD1 aligns across 10 bases. V lost 2 bases, J lost 11 bases, and 3 bases stayed unmatched. Germline CDR1 reads SGHTS; CDR2 reads YDEGEE. The CDR3 spans 12 residues. The CDR3 bases are TGTGCCAGCAGCTTAGGACAGGGGGGCGCTTTCTTT. The encoded protein is CASSLGQGGAFF.

The chain recombines TRBV7-2 with TRBJ2-7; TRBD1 agrees at 7 bases. CDR1 is SGHTA and CDR2 is FQGNSA in the germline V gene. The junction had 9 bases not matched to a gene; V was cut back by 5 bases and J by 2 bases. The CDR3 covers 15 residues. The chain's CDR3 is CASSPRQGRTYEQYF. The CDR3 DNA reads TGTGCCAGCAGCCCAAGACAGGGAAGGACCTACGAGCAGTACTTC. Full variable domain (outside the CDR3, taken from reference TRBV7-2 and TRBJ2-7): GAGVSQSPSNKVTEKGKDVELRCDPISGHTALYWYRQSLGQGLEFLIYFQGNSAPDKSGLPSDRFSAERTGGSVSTLTIQRTQQEDSAVYLCASSPRQGRTYEQYFGPGTRLTVT.

This clone was seen only once. The V call is TRBV11-2, the J call TRBJ2-1, with 10 bases matching TRBD1. CDR1 SGHAT and CDR2 FQNNGV come from the germline V gene. The CDR3 is 16 amino acids. The J segment lost 7 bases and the V segment lost 5 bases, leaving 11 bases of the junction unmatched. The CDR3 protein is CASSPTGQGSRNEQFF. The CDR3 DNA reads TGTGCCAGCAGCCCAACGGGACAGGGGTCGAGGAATGAGCAGTTCTTC. Variable domain in full (rest from reference TRBV11-2 and TRBJ2-1): EAGVAQSPRYKIIEKRQSVAFWCNPISGHATLYWYQQILGQGPKLLIQFQNNGVVDDSQLPKDRFSAERLKGVDSTLKIQPAKLEDSAVYLCASSPTGQGSRNEQFFGPGTRLTVL.

This chain uses TRBV9 with TRBJ2-5, with 13 bases aligning to TRBD2. V gave up 2 bases and J gave up 5 bases; unmatched junction bases: 0. The CDR3 runs to 14 residues. Germline CDR1 and CDR2: SGDLS and YYNGEE. The CDR3: CASSVTSGGETQYF. The CDR3 bases are TGTGCCAGCAGCGTGACTAGCGGGGGGGAGACCCAGTACTTC.

The chain employs TRBV19 and TRBJ2-1, with D maybe TRBD1 (6 bases). Germline CDR1 LNHDA, CDR2 SQIVND (reference sequence). The ends were cut back, 6 bases at V and 8 bases at J, with 14 bases in the middle. CDR3 size: 13 residues. CDR3 in DNA: TGTGCCAGTAGGGATACTTGGGGGCATGAGCAGTTCTTC. Residues: CASRDTWGHEQFF.

J is TRBJ2-1 and V is TRBV27; 8 nucleotides agree with TRBD2. This CDR3 spans 16 amino acids. Germline trimming cut 8 bases from V and 7 bases from J; bases unmatched to any gene: 16. Germline V gene lookup returns CDR1 MNHEY and CDR2 SMNVEV (reference sequence). The CDR3 nucleotides are TGTGCCAGCGGCTCCCCGGGAGGGCCCTCGGGAAATGAGCAGTTCTTC. This gives the protein CASGSPGGPSGNEQFF.

This clone was observed a handful of times. The chain combines TRBV14 with TRBJ1-4; D not certain. The CDR3 spans 13 residues. The germline V and J ends were trimmed by 7 bases and 5 bases, with 11 bases remaining between them. Germline CDR1 is SGHDN and CDR2 is FVKESK. Here the CDR3 reads CASKAGMNEKLFF. The CDR3 DNA reads TGTGCCAGCAAGGCCGGGATGAATGAAAAACTGTTTTTT.

The chain combines TRBV19 with TRBJ2-5; D is uncertain. V lost 3 bases to trimming and J lost 4 bases, with 12 bases between them. CDR1 LNHDA and CDR2 SQIVND come from the germline V gene (reference sequence). CDR3 length: 14 residues. The CDR3 DNA sequence: TGTGCCAGTAGTATTAGCCCCACCGGAGAGACCCAGTACTTC. Translation gives CASSISPTGETQYF.

This chain joins TRBV13 and TRBJ2-2; TRBD1 aligns across 9 bases. This CDR3 is 16 amino acids long. V was pared by 4 bases and J by 5 bases, with 8 bases of the junction left unmatched. Germline assignment: CDR1 PRHDT and CDR2 FYEKMQ (reference sequence). The CDR3 protein is CASSSQGALFTGELFF. CDR3 DNA: TGTGCCAGCAGCTCACAGGGGGCCCTGTTTACCGGGGAGCTGTTTTTT. The full variable domain, completed using reference TRBV13 and TRBJ2-2, is AAGVIQSPRHLIKEKRETATLKCYPIPRHDTVYWYQQGPGQDPQFLISFYEKMQSDKGSIPDRFSAQQFSDYHSELNMSSLELGDSALYFCASSSQGALFTGELFFGEGSRLTVL.

The chain couples TRBV19 to TRBJ1-5, with D unclear. The CDR3 sequence is 16 residues long. CDR1 and CDR2 from the germline V gene are LNHDA and SQIVND (reference sequence). V gave up 3 bases and J gave up 4 bases, with 16 bases separating them. CDR3 region: CASSITLGRQNQPQHF. CDR3 DNA sequence: TGTGCCAGTAGTATTACTTTGGGCAGGCAGAATCAGCCCCAGCATTTT.

The V call is TRBV28, the J call TRBJ1-5, with 7 bases lining up with TRBD1. The CDR3 totals 14 residues. Germline CDR1 and CDR2: MDHEN and SYDVKM. The V and J ends lost 3 bases and 10 bases, in that order; junction bases with no gene match: 9. The CDR3 bases are TGTGCCAGCAGTTTGACAGGGTCCCCTAAACCCCAGCATTTT. This codes for CASSLTGSPKPQHF.

This chain joins TRBV15 and TRBJ2-7, with D perhaps TRBD1 (6 bases). V shed 0 bases and J shed 7 bases, with 16 bases lying between them. CDR1 and CDR2 from the germline V gene are LNHNV and YYDKDF (reference sequence). The CDR3 covers 15 residues. CDR3 DNA: TGTGCCACCAGCAGAGATCGTGGGGGCGCGTGGGAGCAGTACTTC. Protein sequence: CATSRDRGGAWEQYF.

The CDR3 DNA reads TGTGCCAGCAGTCTTGCGGCAGGGCTAATTGAAGCTTTCTTT. It is translated as CASSLAAGLIEAFF. This rearrangement joins TRBV2 to TRBJ1-1, with TRBD1 as a possible D gene (5 bases). The CDR3 is 14 amino acids. The germline V gene encodes CDR1 SNHLY and CDR2 FYNNEI. V lost 5 bases and J lost 7, with 17 bases in between.

The chain joins TRBV7-4 to TRBJ1-2; TRBD1 matches at 9 bases. The germline gives CDR1 SGHVT, CDR2 SQSDAQ. The junction had 8 bases not matched to a gene; V was cut back by 1 base and J by 8 bases. The CDR3 spans 15 residues. CDR3 residues: CASSLGDRVVKGYTF. CDR3 in DNA: TGTGCCAGCAGCTTAGGGGACAGGGTGGTGAAGGGCTACACCTTC.

This chain joins TRBV7-3 and TRBJ2-7; 9 positions match TRBD1. CDR1 SGHTA and CDR2 FQGTGA come from the germline V gene. With 5 bases clipped from V and 3 bases from J, the junction kept 2 bases outside the gene matches. CDR3 length equals 13 residues. This CDR3 reads CASSRDRDYEQYF. The CDR3, as DNA: TGTGCCAGCAGCCGGGACAGGGACTACGAGCAGTACTTC.

The genes are TRBV3-1 (or the pseudogene TRBV3-2) and TRBJ2-3; 7 bases are shared with TRBD2. CDR1 is LGHDT and CDR2 is YNNKEL in the germline V gene (reference sequence). The CDR3 runs 16 residues. J was trimmed by 4 bases and V by 0 bases; bases with no gene match: 7. Here the CDR3 reads CASSQELGRAADTQYF. CDR3 DNA: TGTGCCAGCAGCCAAGAATTGGGGAGGGCGGCAGATACGCAGTATTTT.

The chain links TRBV5-1 to TRBJ2-3; tentatively, D is TRBD2 (6 bases). The ends were cut back, 1 base at V and 2 bases at J, with 14 bases in the middle. The CDR3 totals 16 residues. The germline gives CDR1 SGHRS, CDR2 YFSETQ. CDR3 protein: CASSLLRDSNTDTQYF. Here the CDR3 DNA reads TGCGCCAGCAGCTTGCTACGGGACTCCAACACAGATACGCAGTATTTT.

This clone has only a few counts. The CDR3 coding sequence is TGTGCCAGCAGTTACGGTGGAGGGCAGGGATCCTACGAGCAGTACTTC. This sequence encodes CASSYGGGQGSYEQYF. The chain carries TRBV6-5 and TRBJ2-7; tentative D call: TRBD2 (6 bases). Germline V gene data show CDR1 as MNHEY and CDR2 as SVGAGI. The CDR3 spans 16 residues. Trimming stripped 2 bases from V and 1 base from J, with 15 bases between.

V and J are TRBV5-4 and TRBJ2-5; 9 positions agree with TRBD1. The J segment lost 5 bases and the V segment lost 4 bases, leaving 9 bases of the junction unmatched. The CDR3 spans 15 residues. Germline V gene lookup returns CDR1 SGHNT and CDR2 YYREEE (reference sequence). The DNA of the CDR3 is TGTGCCAGCAGCGCATTACAGGGGGCCCACGAGACCCAGTACTTC. Amino acids: CASSALQGAHETQYF.

The CDR3 is CAWRRPGTVGNTIYF. In DNA form, the CDR3 reads TGTGCCTGGAGGCGCCCCGGGACTGTTGGAAACACCATATATTTT. This rearrangement joins TRBV30 to TRBJ1-3; TRBD1 might be the D (5 bases). Germline assignment: CDR1 GTSNPN and CDR2 SVGIG (reference sequence). V was pared by 3 bases and J by 3 bases, with 15 bases between. The CDR3 extends over 15 amino acids.

This chain joins TRBV7-9 and TRBJ2-1; D perhaps matches TRBD2 (6 bases). The CDR3 consists of 15 residues. V lost 7 bases, J lost 0 bases, and 13 bases lay in between. Per the germline V gene, CDR1 is SEHNR and CDR2 is FQNEAQ (reference sequence). The CDR3 DNA is TGTGCCAGCACCGGGGACGGGAGCTCCTACAATGAGCAGTTCTTC. Amino acids: CASTGDGSSYNEQFF.

This chain uses TRBV5-6 with TRBJ2-7; tentative D call: TRBD1 (5 bases). The V end was cut by 0 bases, the J end by 13 bases, with 14 bases between. CDR3 size: 12 residues. Germline loops: CDR1 SGHDT, CDR2 YYEEEE. CDR3 sequence (DNA): TGTGCCAGCAGCTTGGGACAGAATATAATTTACTTC. Protein: CASSLGQNIIYF.

V usage is TRBV25-1 and J usage is TRBJ2-1, with 10 bases that match TRBD1. From germline, CDR1 is MGHDK and CDR2 SYGVNS. The junction had 8 bases not matched to a gene; V was cut back by 5 bases and J by 7 bases. This CDR3 comprises 15 residues. The CDR3 sequence is CASSPTGGGVNEQFF. The DNA for the CDR3 is TGTGCCAGCAGTCCGACAGGGGGCGGTGTTAATGAGCAGTTCTTC. Full variable domain (missing parts from reference TRBV25-1 and TRBJ2-1): EADIYQTPRYLVIGTGKKITLECSQTMGHDKMYWYQQDPGMELHLIHYSYGVNSTEKGDLSSESTVSRIRTEHFPLTLESARPSHTSQYLCASSPTGGGVNEQFFGPGTRLTVL.

The V gene is TRBV5-4, the J gene TRBJ1-1; D unclear. V lost 1 base, J lost 3 bases, and 4 bases lay in between. From germline, CDR1 is SGHNT and CDR2 YYREEE (reference sequence). CDR3 length equals 12 residues. CDR3 coding DNA: TGTGCCAGCAGCTTGTTCGACACTGAAGCTTTCTTT. This sequence encodes CASSLFDTEAFF.

V and J are TRBV14 and TRBJ1-5, with 7 bases that match TRBD1. V trimming: 2 bases; J trimming: 0 bases; junction bases outside the gene matches: 7. This CDR3 region has 17 residues. Germline CDR1 and CDR2: SGHDN and FVKESK. The CDR3 sequence is CASSQNHRDSSNQPQHF. The CDR3 DNA sequence: TGTGCCAGCAGCCAAAATCACCGGGACAGTAGCAATCAGCCCCAGCATTTT.

The J gene is TRBJ2-1, the V gene TRBV28; TRBD2 matches at 7 bases. From germline, CDR1 is MDHEN and CDR2 SYDVKM. Trimming took 3 bases from V and 7 from J; bases not matched to a gene: 9. The CDR3 is made up of 15 amino acids. The CDR3 nucleotides read TGTGCCAGCAGTTTGGTGGGAGGGAATTTAAATGAGCAGTTCTTC. This sequence encodes CASSLVGGNLNEQFF.